This T cell receptor beta chain was profiled in a study of tumor-infiltrating lymphocytes in primary liver carcinoma. The wider study: The patient group consisted of men and women aged 30 to 69 years.

This CDR3 has 14 amino acids. The V gene end was trimmed by 0 bases and the J gene end by 5 bases; junction bases not matched to a gene: 5. Germline V gene lookup returns CDR1 SGDLS and CDR2 YYNGEE. This clonotype was seen a few times. Germline DNA was also extracted, while the blood RNA originated from unsorted whole blood. The authors made TCR beta cDNA from around 500 ng total RNA with a constant-region primer. Slightly modified ARM-PCR served as the procedure for the TCR beta libraries. These libraries came from three rounds of nested multiplex PCR. Use of TRBV1-TRBV30 forward primers with a C-beta reverse primer characterized the first two PCR rounds, which lasted about 9 cycles each. From the multiplex PCR reads, TCRdb called clonotypes with MiXCR, one entry per CDR3 protein. The sample holds 320,000 or so distinct CDR3 sequences, approximately 60% seen once.

The rearrangement links TRBV9 to TRBJ2-7; 7 positions match TRBD2. The TCR comes from a man between 40 and 49 years old with primary liver carcinoma and hepatitis B virus infection. Sequencing was done on a sample of peripheral blood. The CDR3 loop reads CASSVEAGVDEQYF. CDR3 nucleotide sequence: TGTGCCAGCAGCGTAGAGGCGGGAGTCGACGAGCAGTACTTC.